Each of the 21 T cell receptor beta chains below was sequenced from the same sample in a study of T cell responses to AZD1222 COVID-19 vaccine. Assay used: immunoSEQ multiplex PCR; TCRdb lists only in-frame clones, some missing. Of around 100,000 clones listed, around 89% are singletons. Source: peripheral blood, taken on day 0 of AZD1222 vaccination. The receptors originated from an adult in good health.

The J gene is TRBJ1-5, the V gene TRBV2; possible D gene TRBD1, 5 bases. With 5 bases removed from V and 0 bases from J, the gap between germline ends came to 11 bases. Germline loops: CDR1 SNHLY, CDR2 FYNNEI. The length of the CDR3 is 15 residues. For the CDR3, the DNA is TGTGCCAGCAGTCAGGGAGATCATAGCAATCAGCCCCAGCATTTT. Its translation: CASSQGDHSNQPQHF.

V gene TRBV24-1 combines with J gene TRBJ2-2; TRBD1 matches 7 bases. With 4 bases clipped from V and 4 bases from J, the junction kept 14 bases outside the gene matches. The CDR3 totals 18 residues. Germline V lookup: CDR1 KGHDR, CDR2 SFDVKD. The CDR3 nucleotides are TGTGCCACCAGTGACCAGTCCCGGGACAGTCAAGGCACCGGGGAGCTGTTTTTT. Amino acid sequence: CATSDQSRDSQGTGELFF.

The rearrangement uses TRBV11-3 and TRBJ2-3; no firm D call. Germline-derived CDR1 and CDR2 are SGHNT and YENEEA. This CDR3 is 12 amino acids long. V lost 4 bases and J lost 6, with 8 bases in between. CDR3 in DNA: TGTGCCAGCAGCTCTATCCCTGATACGCAGTATTTT. As protein: CASSSIPDTQYF.

The rearrangement joins TRBV4-2 to TRBJ2-5, with D hard to call. Germline CDR1 and CDR2: LGHNA and YNFKEQ. V lost 1 base and J 7 bases, leaving 10 bases between the germline ends. This CDR3 spans 13 amino acids. For the CDR3, the DNA is TGTGCCAGCAGCCAAGGTGTTGACGGGACCCAGTACTTC. It translates to CASSQGVDGTQYF.

The sample holds a few counts of this clone. The chain combines TRBV7-9 with TRBJ1-2; possible D gene TRBD1, 6 bases. The V and J ends lost 1 base and 4 bases respectively, with 19 bases between them. The CDR3 loop spans 17 amino acids. CDR1 and CDR2 from the germline V gene are SEHNR and FQNEAQ (reference sequence). The CDR3 reads CASSLEGVGGSSYGYTF. The CDR3 region has the DNA TGTGCCAGCAGCTTAGAGGGGGTAGGGGGATCTTCCTATGGCTACACCTTC. Using reference TRBV7-9 and TRBJ1-2 for the parts outside the CDR3, the full variable domain is DTGVSQNPRHKITKRGQNVTFRCDPISEHNRLYWYRQTLGQGPEFLTYFQNEAQLEKSRLLSDRFSAERPKGSFSTLEIQRTEQGDSAMYLCASSLEGVGGSSYGYTFGSGTRLTVV.

The chain recombines TRBV2 with TRBJ2-3, with D possibly TRBD2 on 6 matching bases. This CDR3 spans 15 amino acids. Deletions cut 6 bases from V and 4 bases from J, with 17 bases between. The germline V gene encodes CDR1 SNHLY and CDR2 FYNNEI. The CDR3 DNA reads TGTGCCAGCAGCGCTGCGGGGCCAGTAGCAGATACGCAGTATTTT. It translates to CASSAAGPVADTQYF.

This chain links TRBV13 with TRBJ2-1; 7 bases align to TRBD2. There are 18 residues in the CDR3. With V trimmed by 3 bases and J by 0 bases, 11 bases remained unmatched. Germline V gene data show CDR1 as PRHDT and CDR2 as FYEKMQ (reference sequence). The CDR3 loop reads CASSFWGGVRGSYNEQFF. In DNA, the CDR3 is TGTGCCAGCAGCTTCTGGGGGGGGGTCCGTGGCTCCTACAATGAGCAGTTCTTC.

The rearrangement links TRBV28 to TRBJ2-2; D is ambiguous. Trimming pared 3 bases from V and 9 bases from J, leaving 8 bases between. Germline values: CDR1 MDHEN, CDR2 SYDVKM. CDR3 size: 12 residues. The DNA of the CDR3 is TGTGCCAGCAGTTTGGTGGGGAGGGAGCTGTTTTTT. Amino acids: CASSLVGRELFF.

V usage is TRBV6-2 or TRBV6-3 and J usage is TRBJ2-1; TRBD2 aligns across 12 bases. The V gene's germline CDR1 is MNHEY and CDR2 SVGEGT. Losses at the gene ends were 4 bases for V and 8 bases for J; bases not matched to a gene: 9. The CDR3 is made up of 16 amino acids. The CDR3 DNA reads as TGTGCCAGCAGTTCCCAGCTAGCGGGAGGGCCCCATGAGCAGTTCTTC. Translated, it gives CASSSQLAGGPHEQFF.

The V call is TRBV20-1, the J call TRBJ1-2; D unclear. The CDR3 covers 11 residues. Germline CDR1 is DFQATT and CDR2 is SNEGSKA (reference sequence). Trimming removed 7 bases from V and 0 bases from J, with 6 bases in between. The CDR3 nucleotides are TGCAGTGTTTCACCTAACTATGGCTACACCTTC. Protein product: CSVSPNYGYTF.

The chain uses TRBV27 and TRBJ1-5, with a possible D match to TRBD1 (5 bases). There are 12 residues in the CDR3. Trimming shortened V by 6 bases and J by 6 bases, and 9 bases separated the two germline ends. Per germline, CDR1 MNHEY and CDR2 SMNVEV (reference sequence). This chain's CDR3 is CASRAGSQPQHF. As DNA, the CDR3 is TGTGCCAGCAGGGCAGGGTCTCAGCCCCAGCATTTT.

This chain links TRBV6-6 with TRBJ1-1; D is unclear. Trimming stripped 1 base from V and 4 bases from J, with 10 bases between. This CDR3 comprises 14 residues. Germline-derived CDR1 and CDR2 are MNHNY and SVGAGI (reference sequence). The CDR3 protein is CASSYYRLRTEAFF. The DNA for the CDR3 is TGTGCCAGCAGTTACTACCGCCTGCGCACTGAAGCTTTCTTT.

This clone appeared once. The chain combines TRBV7-6 with TRBJ1-6; 9 bases line up with TRBD1. V dropped 5 bases and J dropped 10; count of bases not matched to a gene: 9. Looked up from germline, CDR1 is SGHVS and CDR2 is FNYEAQ. The CDR3 is made up of 15 amino acids. Here the CDR3 reads CASSHTGGAGSPLHF. Written as DNA, the CDR3 is TGTGCCAGCAGCCATACAGGGGGCGCCGGCTCACCCCTCCACTTT.

The chain carries TRBV4-1 and TRBJ2-1; 8 bases line up with TRBD1. V trimming: 1 base; J trimming: 0 bases; junction bases outside the gene matches: 2. The germline gives CDR1 MGHRA, CDR2 YSYEKL. The CDR3 spans 16 residues. The CDR3 DNA is TGCGCCAGCAGCCAAGGACAGGGGAGCTCCTACAATGAGCAGTTCTTC. Protein sequence: CASSQGQGSSYNEQFF.

With respect to this clone: This same CDR3 is encoded by further DNA sequences in the sample. The chain combines TRBV6-4 with TRBJ2-3, with 9 bases identical to TRBD2. This CDR3 has 16 amino acids. Unmatched junction bases numbered 3, after V lost 0 bases and J lost 2 bases. CDR1 is MRHNA and CDR2 is SNTAGT in the germline V gene. The CDR3 nucleotides read TGTGCCAGCAGTGACTCGGCGGGAGGGCCCACAGATACGCAGTATTTT. Its protein product is CASSDSAGGPTDTQYF.

The V call is TRBV25-1, the J call TRBJ2-2; D remains unclear. CDR1 is MGHDK and CDR2 is SYGVNS in the germline V gene. This CDR3 has 13 residues. Between the trimmed V and J ends, which lost 4 bases and 6 bases, there was a span of 9 bases. CDR3 in amino acids: CASSASPPGELFF. CDR3 sequence (DNA): TGTGCCAGCAGTGCATCCCCTCCCGGGGAGCTGTTTTTT. The full variable domain, in which reference TRBV25-1 and TRBJ2-2 provide the parts outside the CDR3, is EADIYQTPRYLVIGTGKKITLECSQTMGHDKMYWYQQDPGMELHLIHYSYGVNSTEKGDLSSESTVSRIRTEHFPLTLESARPSHTSQYLCASSASPPGELFFGEGSRLTVL.

The CDR3 loop reads CASSQGAGWTDTQYF. DNA of the CDR3: TGCGCCAGCAGCCAAGGGGCAGGGTGGACAGATACGCAGTATTTT. The V call is TRBV4-1, the J call TRBJ2-3, with a tentative D call TRBD1 (5 bases). From germline, CDR1 is MGHRA and CDR2 YSYEKL. V was pared by 1 base and J by 3 bases, with 11 bases between. The CDR3 is 15 amino acids.

V is TRBV6-1 and J is TRBJ2-1, with D perhaps matching TRBD2 (5 bases). This CDR3 is 14 amino acids long. Trimming removed 1 base at V and 4 bases at J, with 8 bases between. Per germline, CDR1 MNHNS and CDR2 SASEGT. Written as DNA, the CDR3 is TGTGCCAGCAGTGAAGACGGGAATTACAATGAGCAGTTCTTC. Protein sequence: CASSEDGNYNEQFF.

J is TRBJ2-2 and V is TRBV6-5; tentatively, D is TRBD2 (6 bases). This CDR3 has 14 residues. Germline V CDR1 and CDR2: MNHEY, SVGAGI. V dropped 6 bases and J dropped 7 bases, with 15 bases sitting between them. The CDR3 sequence is CASRVPGAIGELFF. CDR3 DNA sequence: TGTGCCAGCAGAGTACCGGGAGCCATCGGGGAGCTGTTTTTT.

The rearrangement joins TRBV10-1 to TRBJ2-3; D might be TRBD2 (6 bases). This CDR3 is 15 amino acids long. Germline V gives CDR1 WNHNN, CDR2 SYGVQD (reference sequence). Trimming took off 2 bases at V and 5 bases at J, with 14 bases between the two ends. The CDR3 DNA reads as TGCGCCAGCAGTGAGGCCGGGAGCGCGAAAGATACGCAGTATTTT. Its translation is CASSEAGSAKDTQYF.

The CDR3 coding sequence is TGTGCCAGCAGCTTGGAAGGCAGGCCTAGCACAGATACGCAGTATTTT. This translates into CASSLEGRPSTDTQYF. The chain carries TRBV5-4 and TRBJ2-3; D unclear. The CDR3 sequence is 16 residues long. Deletions cut 0 bases from V and 0 bases from J, with 11 bases between. CDR1 and CDR2 (germline): SGHNT, YYREEE (reference sequence).